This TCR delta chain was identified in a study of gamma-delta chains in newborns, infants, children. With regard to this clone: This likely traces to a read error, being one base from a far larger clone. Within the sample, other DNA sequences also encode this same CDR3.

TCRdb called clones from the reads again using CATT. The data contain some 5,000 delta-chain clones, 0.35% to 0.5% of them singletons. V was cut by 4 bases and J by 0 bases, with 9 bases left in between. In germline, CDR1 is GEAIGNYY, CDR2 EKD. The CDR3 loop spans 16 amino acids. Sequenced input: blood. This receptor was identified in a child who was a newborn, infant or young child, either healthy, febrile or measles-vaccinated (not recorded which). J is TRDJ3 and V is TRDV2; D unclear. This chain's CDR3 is CACDTISSWDTRQMFF. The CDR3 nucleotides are TGTGCCTGTGATACGATAAGCTCCTGGGACACCCGACAGATGTTTTTC.